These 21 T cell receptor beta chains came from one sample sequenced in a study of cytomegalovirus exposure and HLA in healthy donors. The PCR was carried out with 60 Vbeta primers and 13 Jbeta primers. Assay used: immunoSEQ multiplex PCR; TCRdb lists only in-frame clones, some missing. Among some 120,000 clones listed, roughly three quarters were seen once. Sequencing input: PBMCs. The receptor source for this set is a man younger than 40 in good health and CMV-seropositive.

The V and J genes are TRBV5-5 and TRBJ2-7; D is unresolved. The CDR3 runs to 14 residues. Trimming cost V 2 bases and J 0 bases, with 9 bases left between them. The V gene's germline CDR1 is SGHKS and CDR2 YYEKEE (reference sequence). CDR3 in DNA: TGTGCCAGCAGCTTCACTACGGCCTCCTACGAGCAGTACTTC. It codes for CASSFTTASYEQYF. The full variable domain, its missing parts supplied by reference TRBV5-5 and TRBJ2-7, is DAGVTQSPTHLIKTRGQQVTLRCSPISGHKSVSWYQQVLGQGPQFIFQYYEKEERGRGNFPDRFSARQFPNYSSELNVNALLLGDSALYLCASSFTTASYEQYFGPGTRLTVT.

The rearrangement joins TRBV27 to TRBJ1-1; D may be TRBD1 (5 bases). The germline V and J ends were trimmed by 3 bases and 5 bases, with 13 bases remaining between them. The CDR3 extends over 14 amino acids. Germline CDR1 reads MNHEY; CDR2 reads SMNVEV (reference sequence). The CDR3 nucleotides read TGTGCCAGCAGTTTGCGGGGGGGGAGTACTGAAGCTTTCTTT. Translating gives CASSLRGGSTEAFF.

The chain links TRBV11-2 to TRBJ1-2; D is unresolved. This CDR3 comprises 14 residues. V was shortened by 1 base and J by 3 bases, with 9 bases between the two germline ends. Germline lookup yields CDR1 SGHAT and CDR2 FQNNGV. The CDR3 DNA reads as TGTGCCAGCAGCTTAGTGTATCGGGACTATGGCTACACCTTC. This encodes CASSLVYRDYGYTF.

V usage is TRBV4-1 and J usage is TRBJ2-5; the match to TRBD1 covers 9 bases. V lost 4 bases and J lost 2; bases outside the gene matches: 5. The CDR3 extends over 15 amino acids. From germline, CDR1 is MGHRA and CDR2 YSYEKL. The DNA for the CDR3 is TGCGCCAGCAGCCCTGGACAGGGGACTCAAGAGACCCAGTACTTC. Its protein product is CASSPGQGTQETQYF.

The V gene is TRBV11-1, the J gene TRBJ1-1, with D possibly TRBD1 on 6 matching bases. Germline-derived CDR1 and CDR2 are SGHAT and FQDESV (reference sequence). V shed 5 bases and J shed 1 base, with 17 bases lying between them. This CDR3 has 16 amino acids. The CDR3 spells CASSAKGRGANTEAFF. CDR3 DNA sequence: TGTGCCAGCAGCGCTAAGGGTCGGGGGGCGAACACTGAAGCTTTCTTT. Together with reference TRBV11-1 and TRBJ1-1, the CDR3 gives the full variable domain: EAEVAQSPRYKITEKSQAVAFWCDPISGHATLYWYRQILGQGPELLVQFQDESVVDDSQLPKDRFSAERLKGVDSTLKIQPAELGDSAMYLCASSAKGRGANTEAFFGQGTRLTVV.

The CDR3 is CASSLGFTSGNTIYF. In DNA form, the CDR3 reads TGTGCCAGCAGCTTAGGTTTTACTTCTGGAAACACCATATATTTT. J is TRBJ1-3 and V is TRBV7-9; D remains ambiguous. Germline lookup yields CDR1 SEHNR and CDR2 FQNEAQ (reference sequence). This CDR3 comprises 15 residues. Trimming cost V 1 base and J 1 base, with 8 bases left between them.

CDR3 nucleotide sequence: TGTGCCAGTTCACAGGGGAACACTGAAGCTTTCTTT. Protein product: CASSQGNTEAFF. The chain employs TRBV7-9 and TRBJ1-1; maybe TRBD1 (6 bases). V was cut by 9 bases and J by 1 base, with 9 bases left in between. Germline CDR1 and CDR2: SEHNR and FQNEAQ (reference sequence). This CDR3 has 12 amino acids.

This CDR3 reads CASSFDLQTANTEAFF. The DNA for the CDR3 is TGTGCCAGCAGCTTTGATCTCCAGACAGCTAACACTGAAGCTTTCTTT. V and J are TRBV5-4 and TRBJ1-1; possibly TRBD1 for D (5 bases). V was cut by 2 bases and J by 2 bases, with 16 bases left in between. Germline V CDR1 and CDR2: SGHNT, YYREEE (reference sequence). This CDR3 has 16 amino acids. The full variable domain, completed using reference TRBV5-4 and TRBJ1-1, is ETGVTQSPTHLIKTRGQQVTLRCSSQSGHNTVSWYQQALGQGPQFIFQYYREEENGRGNFPPRFSGLQFPNYSSELNVNALELDDSALYLCASSFDLQTANTEAFFGQGTRLTVV.

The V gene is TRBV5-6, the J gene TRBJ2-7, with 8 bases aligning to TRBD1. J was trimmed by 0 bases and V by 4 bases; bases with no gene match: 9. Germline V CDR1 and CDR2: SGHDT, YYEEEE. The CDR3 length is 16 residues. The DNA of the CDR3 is TGTGCCAGCAGCCCACTTCACAGGGGGTCCTCCTACGAGCAGTACTTC. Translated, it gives CASSPLHRGSSYEQYF.

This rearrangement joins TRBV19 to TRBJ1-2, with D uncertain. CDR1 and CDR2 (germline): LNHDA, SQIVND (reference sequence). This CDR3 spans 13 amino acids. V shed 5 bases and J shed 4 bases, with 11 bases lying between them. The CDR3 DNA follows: TGTGCCAGTAGTGAAGCAGGCAGCTATGGCTACACCTTC. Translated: CASSEAGSYGYTF.

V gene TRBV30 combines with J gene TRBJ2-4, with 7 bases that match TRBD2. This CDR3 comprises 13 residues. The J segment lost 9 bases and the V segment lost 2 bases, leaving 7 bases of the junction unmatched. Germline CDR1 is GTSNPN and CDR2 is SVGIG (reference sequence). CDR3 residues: CAWSPSPGGIQYF. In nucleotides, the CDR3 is TGTGCCTGGAGTCCGTCCCCGGGGGGCATTCAGTACTTC.

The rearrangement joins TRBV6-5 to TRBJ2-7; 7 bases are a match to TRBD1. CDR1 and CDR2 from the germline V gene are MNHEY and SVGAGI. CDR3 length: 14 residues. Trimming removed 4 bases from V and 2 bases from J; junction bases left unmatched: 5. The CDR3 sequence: CASSSRQGPYEQYF. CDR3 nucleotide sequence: TGTGCCAGCAGTTCAAGACAGGGACCCTACGAGCAGTACTTC.

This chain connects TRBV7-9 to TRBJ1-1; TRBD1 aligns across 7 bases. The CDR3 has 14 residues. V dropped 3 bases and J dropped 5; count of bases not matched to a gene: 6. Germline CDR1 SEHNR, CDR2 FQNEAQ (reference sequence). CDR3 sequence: CASSLTGRSTEAFF. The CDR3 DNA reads TGTGCCAGCAGCTTGACAGGGAGGTCAACTGAAGCTTTCTTT.

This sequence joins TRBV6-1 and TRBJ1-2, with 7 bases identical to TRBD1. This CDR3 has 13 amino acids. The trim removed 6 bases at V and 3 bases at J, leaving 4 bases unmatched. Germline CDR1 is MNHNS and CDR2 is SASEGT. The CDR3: CASRTGSDYGYTF. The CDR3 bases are TGTGCCAGCAGGACAGGGAGCGACTATGGCTACACCTTC.

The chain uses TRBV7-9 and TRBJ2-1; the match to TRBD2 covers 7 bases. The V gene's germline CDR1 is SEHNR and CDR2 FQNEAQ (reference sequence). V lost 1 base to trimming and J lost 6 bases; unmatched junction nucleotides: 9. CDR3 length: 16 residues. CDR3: CASSLGEGGYINEQFF. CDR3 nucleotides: TGTGCCAGCAGCTTAGGGGAGGGCGGATACATCAATGAGCAGTTCTTC.

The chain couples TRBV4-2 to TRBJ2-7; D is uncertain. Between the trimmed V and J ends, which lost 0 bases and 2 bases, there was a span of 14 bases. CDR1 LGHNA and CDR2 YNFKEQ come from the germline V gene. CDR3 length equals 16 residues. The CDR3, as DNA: TGTGCCAGCAGCCAAGAATTTGCAGCGCCGACCTACGAGCAGTACTTC. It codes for CASSQEFAAPTYEQYF.

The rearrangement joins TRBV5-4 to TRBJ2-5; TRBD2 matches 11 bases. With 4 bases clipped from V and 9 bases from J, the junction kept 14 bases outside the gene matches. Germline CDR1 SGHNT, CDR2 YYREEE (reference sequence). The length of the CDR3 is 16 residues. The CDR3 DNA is TGTGCCAGCAGCCCATCCGCACTAGCGGGAGTCGTAGCCCAGTACTTC. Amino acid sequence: CASSPSALAGVVAQYF.

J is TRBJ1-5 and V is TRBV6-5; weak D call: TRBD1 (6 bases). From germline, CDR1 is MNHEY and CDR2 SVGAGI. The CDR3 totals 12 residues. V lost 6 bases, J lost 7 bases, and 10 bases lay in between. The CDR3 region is CASSTGTQPQHF. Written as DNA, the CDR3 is TGTGCCAGCAGCACAGGGACCCAGCCCCAGCATTTT.

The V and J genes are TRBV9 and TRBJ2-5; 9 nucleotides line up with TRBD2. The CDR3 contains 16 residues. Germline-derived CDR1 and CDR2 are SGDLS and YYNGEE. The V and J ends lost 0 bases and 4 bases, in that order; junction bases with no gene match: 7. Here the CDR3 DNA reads TGTGCCAGCAGCGTAGTAACAGCGGGAGGAATAGAGACCCAGTACTTC. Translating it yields CASSVVTAGGIETQYF.

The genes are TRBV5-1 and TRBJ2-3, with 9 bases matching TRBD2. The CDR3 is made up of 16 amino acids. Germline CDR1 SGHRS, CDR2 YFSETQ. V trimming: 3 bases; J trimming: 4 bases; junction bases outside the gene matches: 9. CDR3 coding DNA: TGCGCCAGCAGCTCTTATAGCGGGAGTAGGTCAGATACGCAGTATTTT. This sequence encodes CASSSYSGSRSDTQYF.

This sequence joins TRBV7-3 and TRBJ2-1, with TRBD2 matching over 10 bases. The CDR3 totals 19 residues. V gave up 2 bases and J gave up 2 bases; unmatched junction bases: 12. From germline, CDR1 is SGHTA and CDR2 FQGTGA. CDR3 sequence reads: CASSLLGAGGPSAYNEQFF. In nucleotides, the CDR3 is TGTGCCAGCAGCTTATTGGGAGCGGGAGGGCCTTCGGCCTACAATGAGCAGTTCTTC.